A selection of T cell receptor beta chains follows, all from one sample in a study of neoadjuvant nivolumab and ipilimumab in lung cancer. Produced via immunoSEQ multiplex PCR; TCRdb's table is partial and in-frame only. The table shows roughly 34,000 clones, with roughly 90% occurring only once. The sequences come from peripheral blood, collected after neoadjuvant nivolumab, alone or with ipilimumab, at or shortly before surgery. Receptor source: an adult with non-small cell lung cancer. Each CDR3 is given with its conserved first and last residue. D genes are given only for firm matches.

.,TRBV6-5,TRBJ1-1,CASSSVRVAVEAFF
TRBD1,TRBV6-6,TRBJ1-2,CASRGQVEGYTF
TRBD2,TRBV6-4,TRBJ2-3,CASSEQVAGGPDTQYF
.,TRBV5-1,TRBJ2-2,CASSPTLDSGELFF
.,TRBV28,TRBJ2-1,CASSPPEREQFF
.,TRBV6-4,TRBJ1-4,CASSARGGEGEKLFF
.,TRBV6-1,TRBJ2-1,CASSDSGRSPYNEQFF
.,TRBV5-5,TRBJ2-7,CASSLAGSWAYEQYF
TRBD1,TRBV7-2,TRBJ1-5,CASTPKTGGKPQHF
.,TRBV11-2,TRBJ2-7,CASSTNLRAAHSYEQYF
TRBD2,TRBV9,TRBJ2-2,CASSPRGGSTTGELFF
.,TRBV5-6,TRBJ1-2,CASSPADSYGYTF
.,TRBV7-9,TRBJ2-7,CASSQTSSTSEQYF
.,TRBV29-1,TRBJ2-5,CSVPRQETQYF
.,TRBV7-2,TRBJ1-2,CASSRSSGERNYGYTF
.,TRBV7-9,TRBJ1-2,CASSSGGYYGYTF
TRBD1,TRBV23-1,TRBJ1-1,CASSQASGTGVTEAFF
.,TRBV20-1,TRBJ1-2,CSAPDNYGYTF
.,TRBV10-3,TRBJ1-4,CAISERASPNEKLFF
.,TRBV11-3,TRBJ2-7,CASSGGSGTPSYEQYF
.,TRBV28,TRBJ1-2,CASSPIHRTDGYTF
.,TRBV7-2,TRBJ2-5,CASRLGGQETQYF
.,TRBV2,TRBJ1-1,CASSGGRNTEAFF
.,TRBV27,TRBJ2-7,CASSSWYEQYF
TRBD2,TRBV6-4,TRBJ2-1,CASSPGLESNEQFF
.,TRBV21-1,TRBJ2-1,CASKLAGGHNEQFF
.,TRBV5-5,TRBJ2-2,CASSLVGVQTGELFF
.,TRBV7-9,TRBJ2-7,CASSFHSSTTYEQYF
TRBD1,TRBV18,TRBJ2-1,CASSPDRGDEQFF
TRBD2,TRBV11-3,TRBJ2-1,CASSPVAGGLYEQFF
TRBD2,TRBV6-1,TRBJ2-3,CASSERLAGVESNTQYF
.,TRBV1,TRBJ2-4,CTSSQGLADLLAKNIQYF
.,TRBV29-1,TRBJ2-5,CSVDDLETQYF
.,TRBV6-4,TRBJ2-2,CASSAVPGDTGELFF
.,TRBV5-1,TRBJ1-2,CASSLVGGQGLYGYTF
.,TRBV11-2,TRBJ1-2,CASSLETGYGYTF
.,TRBV7-9,TRBJ2-7,CASSLEYYEQYF
.,TRBV5-6,TRBJ1-1,CASSRNTEAFF
.,TRBV7-9,TRBJ1-2,CASSLGQGNYGYTF
.,TRBV18,TRBJ2-1,CASSPRGENEQFF
.,TRBV7-2,TRBJ2-3,CASSLASRAQYF
TRBD2,TRBV18,TRBJ2-7,CASSPSAGDTYEQYF
.,TRBV6-1,TRBJ1-5,CASSESGGQNQPQHF
TRBD1,TRBV18,TRBJ2-7,CASSRDSFNEQYF
.,TRBV18,TRBJ2-3,CASSPEGVPTDTQYF
TRBD2,TRBV9,TRBJ2-7,CASSVGASGRAEQYF
.,TRBV5-1,TRBJ2-5,CASSQAETQYF
.,TRBV15,TRBJ2-7,CATSREDSYEQYF
.,TRBV5-6,TRBJ2-7,CASSPSAPRSSQTYEQYF
TRBD1,TRBV10-3,TRBJ1-1,CAISESTGLNTEAFF
.,TRBV5-6,TRBJ2-7,CASSLGGAKTYEQYF
.,TRBV11-2,TRBJ1-1,CASSPALGGNTEAFF
.,TRBV5-8,TRBJ1-5,CASSLIEDQPQHF
TRBD1,TRBV5-1,TRBJ1-1,CASTMAAGTGLYTEAFF
TRBD1,TRBV28,TRBJ2-1,CASLGHRTGSYNEQFF
TRBD2,TRBV10-1,TRBJ2-7,CASSESGGGWGEQYF
.,TRBV11-2,TRBJ2-7,CASSLDPGSPTWEQYF
.,TRBV9,TRBJ1-1,CASTAGAQPNTEAFF
.,TRBV27,TRBJ2-3,CASSFSFTDTQYF
.,TRBV6-1,TRBJ1-4,CASRGDNRKLFF